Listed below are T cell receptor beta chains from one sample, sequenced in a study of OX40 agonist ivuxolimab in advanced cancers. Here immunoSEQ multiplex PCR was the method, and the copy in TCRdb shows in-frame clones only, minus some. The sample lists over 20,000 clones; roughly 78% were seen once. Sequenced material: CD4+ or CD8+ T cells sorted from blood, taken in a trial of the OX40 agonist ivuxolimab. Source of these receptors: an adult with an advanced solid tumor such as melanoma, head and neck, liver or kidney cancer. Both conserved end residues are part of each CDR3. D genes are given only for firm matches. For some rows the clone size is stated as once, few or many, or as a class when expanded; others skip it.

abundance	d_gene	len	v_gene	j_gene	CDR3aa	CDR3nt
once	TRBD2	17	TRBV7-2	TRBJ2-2	CASSLDAVAGLNGELFF	TGTGCCAGCAGCTTAGACGCTGTAGCGGGACTGAACGGGGAGCTGTTTTTT
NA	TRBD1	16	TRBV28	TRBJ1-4	CASTRRQGGTNEKLFF	TGTGCCAGCACCCGACGACAGGGAGGAACTAATGAAAAACTGTTTTTT
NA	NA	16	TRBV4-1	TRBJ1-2	CASSPAPRSTLYGYTF	TGCGCCAGCAGCCCAGCCCCGAGGTCCACCCTCTATGGCTACACCTTC
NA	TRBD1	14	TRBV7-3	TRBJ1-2	CASSDGTGGGGYTF	TGTGCCAGCAGCGACGGCACAGGGGGTGGTGGCTACACCTTC
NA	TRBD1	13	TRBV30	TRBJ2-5	CARRDSRRGSQYF	TGTGCCCGCCGGGACAGCCGTAGAGGGTCCCAGTACTTC
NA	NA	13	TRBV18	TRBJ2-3	CASSGASSDTQYF	TGTGCCAGCTCCGGGGCGTCGTCAGATACGCAGTATTTT
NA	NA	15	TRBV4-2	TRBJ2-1	CASSQDSIDGNEQFF	TGTGCCAGCAGCCAAGATTCCATCGATGGGAATGAGCAGTTCTTC
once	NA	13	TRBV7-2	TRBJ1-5	CASSYRTDQPQHF	TGTGCCAGCAGCTATCGGACAGATCAGCCCCAGCATTTT
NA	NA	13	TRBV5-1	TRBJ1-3	CASSTTPGNTIYF	TGCGCCAGCAGCACGACGCCTGGAAACACCATATATTTT
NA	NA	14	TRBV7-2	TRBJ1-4	CASSPHTTNEKLFF	TGTGCCAGCAGCCCGCATACAACTAATGAAAAACTGTTTTTT
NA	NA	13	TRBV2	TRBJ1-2	CASHQDLNYGYTF	TGTGCCAGCCATCAAGATCTAAACTATGGCTACACCTTC
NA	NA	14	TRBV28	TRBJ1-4	CASSLWGANEKLFF	TGTGCCAGCAGTTTATGGGGGGCCAATGAAAAACTGTTTTTT
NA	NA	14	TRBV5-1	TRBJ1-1	CASSLTSGVNQAFF	TGCGCCAGCAGCTTAACATCAGGGGTTAATCAAGCTTTCTTT
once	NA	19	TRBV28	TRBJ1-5	CASRGDLTPSGPGNQPQHF	TGTGCCAGCAGGGGAGACCTGACGCCCAGCGGCCCGGGCAATCAGCCCCAGCATTTT
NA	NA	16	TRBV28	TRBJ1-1	CASSLTNHRVGTEAFF	TGTGCCAGCAGTTTAACAAACCACAGGGTAGGGACTGAAGCTTTCTTT
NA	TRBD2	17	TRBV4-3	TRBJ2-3	CASSQDRASGATDTQYF	TGCGCCAGCAGCCAAGATCGAGCTAGCGGGGCCACAGATACGCAGTATTTT
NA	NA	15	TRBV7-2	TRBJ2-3	CASSLVVGAGDTQYF	TGTGCCAGCAGCTTAGTTGTGGGGGCTGGAGATACGCAGTATTTT
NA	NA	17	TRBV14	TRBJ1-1	CASSQEPRRGIGTEAFF	TGTGCCAGCAGCCAAGAACCGAGACGAGGGATAGGAACTGAAGCTTTCTTT
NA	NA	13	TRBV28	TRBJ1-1	CATKGDLNTEAFF	TGTGCCACTAAGGGAGATCTGAACACTGAAGCTTTCTTT
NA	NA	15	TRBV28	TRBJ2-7	CASSSLGTPDSEQYF	TGTGCCAGCAGCTCTCTTGGGACACCAGATAGTGAGCAGTACTTC
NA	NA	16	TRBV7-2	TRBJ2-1	CASSATYGRGNNEQFF	TGTGCCAGCAGCGCAACCTACGGACGGGGGAACAATGAGCAGTTCTTC
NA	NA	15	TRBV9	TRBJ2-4	CASSPSPAGKNIQYF	TGTGCCAGCAGCCCATCTCCAGCAGGGAAAAACATTCAGTACTTC
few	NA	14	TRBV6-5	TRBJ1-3	CASSIGFGGNTIYF	TGTGCCAGCAGTATAGGTTTCGGTGGAAACACCATATATTTT
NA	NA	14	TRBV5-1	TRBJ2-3	CASSLAGAADTQYF	TGCGCCAGCAGCTTGGCGGGGGCCGCAGATACGCAGTATTTT
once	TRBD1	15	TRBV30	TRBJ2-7	CAIQPGTGGSYEQYF	TGTGCCATTCAACCCGGGACAGGGGGCTCCTACGAGCAGTACTTC
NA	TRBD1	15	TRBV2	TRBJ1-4	CASRNGQGRDEKLFF	TGTGCCAGCAGAAATGGACAGGGGCGGGATGAAAAACTGTTTTTT
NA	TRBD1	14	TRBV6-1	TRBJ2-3	CASNLQGGTDTQYF	TGTGCCAGCAATCTACAGGGGGGAACAGATACGCAGTATTTT
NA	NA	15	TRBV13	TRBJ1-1	CASTRGRPTNTEAFF	TGTGCCAGCACCCGAGGGAGGCCGACGAACACTGAAGCTTTCTTT
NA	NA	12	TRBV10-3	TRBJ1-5	CAIGGSNQPQHF	TGTGCCATCGGCGGGAGCAATCAGCCCCAGCATTTT
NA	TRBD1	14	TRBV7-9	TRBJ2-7	CASSLGTATYEQYF	TGTGCCAGCAGCTTGGGGACAGCCACCTACGAGCAGTACTTC
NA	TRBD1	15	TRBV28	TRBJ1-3	CASSDYRGSGNTIYF	TGTGCCAGCAGTGACTACAGGGGCTCTGGAAACACCATATATTTT
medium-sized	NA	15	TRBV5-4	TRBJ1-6	CASSSTGSGNSPLHF	TGTGCCAGCAGCTCCACAGGGTCTGGGAATTCACCCCTCCACTTT
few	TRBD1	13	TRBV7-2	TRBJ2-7	CASSSGGSYEQYF	TGTGCCAGCAGCTCAGGGGGCTCCTACGAGCAGTACTTC
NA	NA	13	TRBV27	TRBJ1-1	CASGQGKNTEAFF	TGTGCCAGCGGTCAGGGCAAGAACACTGAAGCTTTCTTT
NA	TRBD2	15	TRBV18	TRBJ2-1	CASSPPSGTYNEQFF	TGTGCCAGCTCACCACCGAGCGGGACTTACAATGAGCAGTTCTTC
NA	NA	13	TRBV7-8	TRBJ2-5	CASSFRLGQTQYF	TGTGCCAGCAGCTTCCGACTAGGCCAGACCCAGTACTTC
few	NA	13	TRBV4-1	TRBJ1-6	CASSLGTLPPLHF	TGCGCCAGCAGCCTTGGGACCCTGCCCCCCCTCCACTTT
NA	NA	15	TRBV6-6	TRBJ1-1	CASSPPGRGGTEAFF	TGTGCCAGCAGCCCCCCTGGACGGGGGGGCACTGAAGCTTTCTTT
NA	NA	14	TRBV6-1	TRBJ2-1	CASSDTSSYNEQFF	TGTGCCAGCAGCGACACGAGCTCCTACAATGAGCAGTTCTTC
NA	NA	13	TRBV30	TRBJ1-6	CAWSDRGSSPLHF	TGTGCCTGGAGTGACCGAGGAAGTTCACCCCTCCACTTT
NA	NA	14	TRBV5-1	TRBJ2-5	CASSFSGSQETQYF	TGCGCCAGCAGTTTCAGCGGGTCCCAAGAGACCCAGTACTTC
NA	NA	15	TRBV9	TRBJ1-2	CASSVEAGAGSGYTF	TGTGCCAGCAGCGTAGAGGCAGGGGCTGGTTCAGGCTACACCTTC
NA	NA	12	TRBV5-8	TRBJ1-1	CASRSGYTEAFF	TGTGCCAGCAGATCAGGGTACACTGAAGCTTTCTTT
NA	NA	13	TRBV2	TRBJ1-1	CASRAGGNTEAFF	TGTGCCAGCAGGGCCGGGGGAAACACTGAAGCTTTCTTT
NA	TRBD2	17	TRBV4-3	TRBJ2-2	CASSQARTSGATGELFF	TGCGCCAGCAGCCAGGCACGGACTAGCGGGGCCACCGGGGAGCTGTTTTTT
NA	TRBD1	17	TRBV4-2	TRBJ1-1	CASKGATGQPLGTEAFF	TGTGCCAGCAAAGGTGCGACAGGGCAACCGCTCGGCACTGAAGCTTTCTTT
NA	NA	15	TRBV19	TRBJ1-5	CASSLSSYSNQPQHF	TGTGCCAGTAGTTTATCATCGTATAGCAATCAGCCCCAGCATTTT
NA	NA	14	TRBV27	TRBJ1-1	CASSLYTGLTEAFF	TGTGCCAGCAGTTTATATACAGGCCTCACTGAAGCTTTCTTT
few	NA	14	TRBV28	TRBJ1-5	CASSTPGRNQPQHF	TGTGCCAGCAGCACCCCGGGACGGAATCAGCCCCAGCATTTT
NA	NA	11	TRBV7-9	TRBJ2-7	CASSPSYEQYF	TGTGCCAGCAGCCCCTCCTACGAGCAGTACTTC
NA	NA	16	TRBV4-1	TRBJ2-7	CASSQDLTSRSYEQYF	TGCGCCAGCAGCCAAGATCTAACTAGCAGATCCTACGAGCAGTACTTC
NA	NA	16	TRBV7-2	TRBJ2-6	CASSSKVSSGANVLTF	TGTGCCAGCAGCTCGAAGGTTAGCTCTGGGGCCAACGTCCTGACTTTC
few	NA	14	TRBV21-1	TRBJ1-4	CASRGTGVTEKLFF	TGTGCCAGCAGAGGGACAGGGGTCACTGAAAAACTGTTTTTT
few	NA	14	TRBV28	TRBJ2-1	CASSFSGARNEQFF	TGTGCCAGCAGCTTTTCAGGGGCGCGCAATGAGCAGTTCTTC
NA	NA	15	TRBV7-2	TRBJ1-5	CASSLAGQRGQPQHF	TGTGCCAGCAGCTTAGCAGGGCAAAGGGGGCAGCCCCAGCATTTT
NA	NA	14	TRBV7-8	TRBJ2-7	CASSLAFHSYEQYF	TGTGCCAGCAGCTTAGCGTTCCACTCCTACGAGCAGTACTTC
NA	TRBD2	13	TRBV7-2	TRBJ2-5	CASSYGGGETQYF	TGTGCCAGCAGCTACGGGGGGGGTGAGACCCAGTACTTC
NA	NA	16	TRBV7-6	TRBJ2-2	CASSLEAGANTGELFF	TGTGCCAGCAGCTTAGAAGCGGGTGCGAACACCGGGGAGCTGTTTTTT
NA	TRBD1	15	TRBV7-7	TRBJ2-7	CASSTDRGPSYEQYF	TGTGCTAGCAGCACGGACAGGGGCCCCTCCTACGAGCAGTACTTC